The next 3 T cell receptor beta chains were all read from a single sample in a study of blood T cell repertoires in COVID-19. Assay used: immunoSEQ multiplex PCR; TCRdb lists only in-frame clones, some missing. Seen here are about 250,000 clones, about 91% observed once, and the top ten hold over 1.1%. Sequencing input: peripheral blood. The source is an older man with acute or convalescent COVID-19.

This sequence joins TRBV5-8 and TRBJ1-1, with D unclear. Germline V lookup: CDR1 SGHTS, CDR2 YDEGEE. Trimming pared 3 bases from V and 11 bases from J, leaving 8 bases between. This CDR3 is built from 10 residues. The CDR3 here is CASSWSGAFF. DNA of the CDR3: TGTGCCAGCAGCTGGTCCGGGGCTTTCTTT.

The rearrangement uses TRBV6-2 or TRBV6-3 and TRBJ1-1; 10 bases fit TRBD1. V was clipped by 4 bases and J by 11 bases; unmatched bases: 13. CDR3 length: 15 amino acids. CDR1 is MNHEY and CDR2 is SVGEGT in the germline V gene. CDR3 amino acids: CASSFRQGANSPAFF. CDR3 bases: TGTGCCAGCAGTTTTAGACAGGGGGCGAACTCCCCTGCTTTCTTT.

This chain uses TRBV28 with TRBJ2-7; 10 bases align to TRBD2. CDR1 is MDHEN and CDR2 is SYDVKM in the germline V gene. The CDR3 is 17 amino acids. V lost 6 bases to trimming and J lost 1 base; unmatched junction nucleotides: 12. The CDR3 protein is CASRRTSGTSASYEQYF. The CDR3, as DNA: TGTGCCAGCAGACGGACCTCGGGGACTAGCGCTTCCTACGAGCAGTACTTC.